The entry below gives a single T cell receptor beta chain sequence along with its context. The antigen remains unidentified. The J segment lost 5 bases and the V segment lost 6 bases, leaving 6 bases of the junction unmatched. Germline V gene data show CDR1 as ENHRY and CDR2 as SYGVKD. The CDR3 extends over 14 amino acids. This sample is drawn from a study of cytomegalovirus exposure and HLA in healthy donors. General study results and limits: There were around 160 TCR beta chains listed as cytomegalovirus-associated. Certain indistinguishable V segments, among them TRBV6-2 and TRBV6-3, were excluded. The majority of TCR sequences were rare, yet some public TCRs appeared in many donors.

A multiplex PCR was run with 60 Vbeta primers and 13 Jbeta primers. Some clones are missing from TCRdb's copy, which holds only in-frame ones; the method was immunoSEQ multiplex PCR. The sample has 130,000 to 150,000 clones, 80% seen once. The sample taken for sequencing was PBMCs. The V gene is TRBV10-3, the J gene TRBJ1-1; 10 bases line up with TRBD1. This TCR was sampled from a woman in her twenties or thirties in good health and CMV-seronegative. The CDR3 coding sequence is TGTGCCATCAGGACTGACAGGGGGCGTACTGAAGCTTTCTTT. This codes for CAIRTDRGRTEAFF.